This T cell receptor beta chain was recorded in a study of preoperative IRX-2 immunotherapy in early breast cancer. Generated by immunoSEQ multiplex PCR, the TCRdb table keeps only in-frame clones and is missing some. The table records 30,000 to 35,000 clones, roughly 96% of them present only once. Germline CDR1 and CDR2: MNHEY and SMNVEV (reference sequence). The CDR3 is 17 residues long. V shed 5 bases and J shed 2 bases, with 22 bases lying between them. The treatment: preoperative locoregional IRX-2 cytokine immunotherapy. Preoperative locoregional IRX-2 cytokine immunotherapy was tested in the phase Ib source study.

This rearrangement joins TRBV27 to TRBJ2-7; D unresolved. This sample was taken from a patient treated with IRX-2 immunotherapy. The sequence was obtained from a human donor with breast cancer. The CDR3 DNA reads TGTGCCAGCAGTCCACCCTCTGTAGGACCTAGAACCTACGAGCAGTACTTC. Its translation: CASSPPSVGPRTYEQYF.